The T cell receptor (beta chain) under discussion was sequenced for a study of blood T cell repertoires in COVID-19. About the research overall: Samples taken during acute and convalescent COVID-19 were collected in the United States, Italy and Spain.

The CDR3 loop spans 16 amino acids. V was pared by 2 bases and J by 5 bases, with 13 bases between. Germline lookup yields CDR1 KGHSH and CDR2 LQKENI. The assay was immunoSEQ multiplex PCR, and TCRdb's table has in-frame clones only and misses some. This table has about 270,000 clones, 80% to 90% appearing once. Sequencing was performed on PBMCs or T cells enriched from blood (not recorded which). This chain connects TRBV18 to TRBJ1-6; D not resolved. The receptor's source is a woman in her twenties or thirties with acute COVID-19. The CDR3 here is CASSPETSRNNSPLHF. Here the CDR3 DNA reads TGTGCCAGCTCACCAGAGACATCCCGGAATAATTCACCCCTCCACTTT.